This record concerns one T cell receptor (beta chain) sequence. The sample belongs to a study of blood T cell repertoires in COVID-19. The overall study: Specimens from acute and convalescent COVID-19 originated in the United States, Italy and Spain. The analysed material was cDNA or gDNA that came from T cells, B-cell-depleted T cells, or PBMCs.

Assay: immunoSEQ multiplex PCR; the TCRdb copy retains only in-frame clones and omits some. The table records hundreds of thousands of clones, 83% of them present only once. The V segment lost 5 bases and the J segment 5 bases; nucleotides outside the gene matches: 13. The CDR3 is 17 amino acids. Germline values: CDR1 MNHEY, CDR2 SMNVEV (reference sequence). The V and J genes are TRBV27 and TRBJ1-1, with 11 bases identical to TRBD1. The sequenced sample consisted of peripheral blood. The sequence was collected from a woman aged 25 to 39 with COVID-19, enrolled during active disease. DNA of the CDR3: TGTGCCAGCAGTAACCTTTGGACAGGGGGCGTCGTTACTGAAGCTTTCTTT. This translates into CASSNLWTGGVVTEAFF.